This T cell receptor beta chain was found in a study of cytomegalovirus exposure and HLA in healthy donors. This clone was seen a single time. The antigen remains undetermined. Method: immunoSEQ multiplex PCR; TCRdb's copy keeps in-frame clones and lacks some. The data hold a few hundred thousand clones, with approximately 88% observed a single time. Regarding the study as a whole: According to the study, 160 or so TCR beta chains were cytomegalovirus-associated.

Sample: PBMCs. The TCR originated in a man aged 25-40 years in good health and CMV-seronegative.

CDR3 sequence (DNA): TGCGCCAGCAGCCAAGACCCCCCTCAGACAGGCGTCTCCTACGAGCAGTACTTC. Its translation: CASSQDPPQTGVSYEQYF. The V and J genes are TRBV4-1 and TRBJ2-7; tentative D call: TRBD1 (6 bases). Germline V gene lookup returns CDR1 MGHRA and CDR2 YSYEKL. CDR3 length: 18 residues. Deletions cut 0 bases from V and 0 bases from J, with 18 bases between.